This T cell receptor (beta chain) was obtained from a study of blood T cells in healthy people across ages. Germline CDR1 and CDR2: SGDLS and YYNGEE. The V gene end was trimmed by 4 bases and the J gene end by 6 bases; junction bases not matched to a gene: 9. The CDR3 is 16 amino acids. Each donor gave approximately 9.7 milliliters of peripheral blood. Each sample had at least 6.5 million PBMCs isolated. The use of a sample-barcoded 5' primer and a J-beta primer mix characterized a second PCR of about 7 to 12 cycles. Every single cDNA molecule received a tag from a template-switch adaptor with 12 random nucleotides. TCRdb recomputed calls from the 5' RACE reads with MiXCR, one row per CDR3 protein. Found here are almost 1 million distinct CDR3 sequences, roughly 47% of them singletons; the top ten hold over 20%.

Sample: blood. The chain uses TRBV9 and TRBJ2-1; 11 positions agree with TRBD2. The sequence was collected from a woman aged 55-75 years in good health. CDR3 DNA sequence: TGTGCCAGCAGCCCAAAGTACACTAGCGGGAGCAATGAGCAGTTCTTC. Protein sequence: CASSPKYTSGSNEQFF.